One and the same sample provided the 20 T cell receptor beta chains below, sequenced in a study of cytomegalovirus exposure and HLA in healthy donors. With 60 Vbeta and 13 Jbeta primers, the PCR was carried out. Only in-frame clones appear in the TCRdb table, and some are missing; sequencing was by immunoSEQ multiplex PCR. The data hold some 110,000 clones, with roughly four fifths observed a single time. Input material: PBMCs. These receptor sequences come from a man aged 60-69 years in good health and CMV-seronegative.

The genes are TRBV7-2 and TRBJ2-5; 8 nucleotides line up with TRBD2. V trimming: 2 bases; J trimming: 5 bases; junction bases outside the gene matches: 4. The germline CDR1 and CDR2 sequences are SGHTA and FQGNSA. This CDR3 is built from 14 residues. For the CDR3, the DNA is TGTGCCAGCAGCTTACGGGGGGGAGGGGAGACCCAGTACTTC. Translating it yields CASSLRGGGETQYF. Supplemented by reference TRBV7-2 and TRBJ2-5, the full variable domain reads GAGVSQSPSNKVTEKGKDVELRCDPISGHTALYWYRQSLGQGLEFLIYFQGNSAPDKSGLPSDRFSAERTGGSVSTLTIQRTQQEDSAVYLCASSLRGGGETQYFGPGTRLLVL.

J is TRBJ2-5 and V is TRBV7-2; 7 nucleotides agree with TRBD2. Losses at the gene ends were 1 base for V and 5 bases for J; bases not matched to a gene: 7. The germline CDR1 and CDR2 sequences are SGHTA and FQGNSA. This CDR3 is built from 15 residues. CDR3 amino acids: CASSLVLLGGETQYF. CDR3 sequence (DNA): TGTGCCAGCAGCTTAGTTCTTTTGGGGGGGGAGACCCAGTACTTC.

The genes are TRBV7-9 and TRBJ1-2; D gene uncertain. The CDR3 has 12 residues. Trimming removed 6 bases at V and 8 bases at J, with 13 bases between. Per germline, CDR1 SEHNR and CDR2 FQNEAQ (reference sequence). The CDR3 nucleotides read TGTGCCAGCAGTTTCGGTACGGGAGGCTACACCTTC. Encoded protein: CASSFGTGGYTF.

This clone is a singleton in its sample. In DNA form, the CDR3 reads TGTGCCAGCAGTCCAATGGGGGGGATTGGTTCACCCCTCCACTTT. Residues: CASSPMGGIGSPLHF. The chain couples TRBV2 to TRBJ1-6, with TRBD1 as a possible D gene (5 bases). The CDR3 sequence is 15 residues long. Germline CDR1 is SNHLY and CDR2 is FYNNEI. V was trimmed by 5 bases and J by 9 bases, leaving 17 bases between them.

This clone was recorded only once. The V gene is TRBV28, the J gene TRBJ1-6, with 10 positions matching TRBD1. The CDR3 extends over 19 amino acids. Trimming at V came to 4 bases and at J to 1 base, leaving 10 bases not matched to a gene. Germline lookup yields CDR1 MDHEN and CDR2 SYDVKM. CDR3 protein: CASSSTGGRTGSYNSPLHF. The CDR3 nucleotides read TGTGCCAGCAGTTCGACAGGGGGCCGCACGGGGTCCTATAATTCACCCCTCCACTTT.

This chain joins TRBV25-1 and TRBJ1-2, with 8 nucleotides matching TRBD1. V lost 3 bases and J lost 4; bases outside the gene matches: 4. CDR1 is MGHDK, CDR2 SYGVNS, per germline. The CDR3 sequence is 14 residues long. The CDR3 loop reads CASSEPDRAYGYTF. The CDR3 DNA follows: TGTGCCAGCAGTGAGCCGGACAGGGCCTATGGCTACACCTTC.

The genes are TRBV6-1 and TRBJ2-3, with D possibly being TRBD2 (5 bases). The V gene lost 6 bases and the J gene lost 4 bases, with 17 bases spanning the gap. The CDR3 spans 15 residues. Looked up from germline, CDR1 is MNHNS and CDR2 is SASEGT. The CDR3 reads CASSLVFDYSDTQYF. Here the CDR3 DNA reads TGTGCCAGCAGCCTCGTATTTGACTATTCAGATACGCAGTATTTT.

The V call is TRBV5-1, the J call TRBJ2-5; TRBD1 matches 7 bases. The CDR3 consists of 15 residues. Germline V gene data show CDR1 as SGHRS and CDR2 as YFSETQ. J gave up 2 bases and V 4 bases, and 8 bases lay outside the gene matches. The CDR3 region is CASSLRTGLQETQYF. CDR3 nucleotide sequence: TGCGCCAGCAGCCTACGGACAGGTTTACAAGAGACCCAGTACTTC.

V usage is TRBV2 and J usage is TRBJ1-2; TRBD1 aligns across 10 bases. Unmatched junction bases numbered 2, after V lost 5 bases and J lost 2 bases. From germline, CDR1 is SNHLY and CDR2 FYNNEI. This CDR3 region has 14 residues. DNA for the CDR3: TGTGCCAGCAGTAGACAGGGGGCGAACTATGGCTACACCTTC. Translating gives CASSRQGANYGYTF. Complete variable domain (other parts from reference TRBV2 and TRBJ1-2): EPEVTQTPSHQVTQMGQEVILRCVPISNHLYFYWYRQILGQKVEFLVSFYNNEISEKSEIFDDQFSVERPDGSNFTLKIRSTKLEDSAMYFCASSRQGANYGYTFGSGTRLTVV.

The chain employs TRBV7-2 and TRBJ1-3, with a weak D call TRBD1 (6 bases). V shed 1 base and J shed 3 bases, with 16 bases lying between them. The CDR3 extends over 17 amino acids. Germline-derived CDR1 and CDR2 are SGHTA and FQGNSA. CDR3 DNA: TGTGCCAGCAGCTTAGTCCCACAGGGTGTACTTGGAAACACCATATATTTT. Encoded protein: CASSLVPQGVLGNTIYF.

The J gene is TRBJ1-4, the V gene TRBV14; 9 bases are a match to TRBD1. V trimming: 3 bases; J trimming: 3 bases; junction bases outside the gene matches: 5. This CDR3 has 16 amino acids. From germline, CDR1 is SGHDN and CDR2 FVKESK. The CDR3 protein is CASSQGQGPPNEKLFF. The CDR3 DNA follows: TGTGCCAGCAGCCAGGGACAGGGCCCACCTAATGAAAAACTGTTTTTT.

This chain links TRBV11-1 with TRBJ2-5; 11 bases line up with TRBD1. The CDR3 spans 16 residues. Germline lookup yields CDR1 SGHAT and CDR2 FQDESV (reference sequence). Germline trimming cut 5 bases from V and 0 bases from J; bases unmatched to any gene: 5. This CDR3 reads CASSQGQGEDQETQYF. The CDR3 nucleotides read TGTGCCAGCAGCCAGGGACAGGGGGAAGACCAAGAGACCCAGTACTTC.

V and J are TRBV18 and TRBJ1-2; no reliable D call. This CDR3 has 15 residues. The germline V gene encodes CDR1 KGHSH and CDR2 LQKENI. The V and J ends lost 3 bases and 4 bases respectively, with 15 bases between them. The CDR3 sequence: CASSPGADTVYGYTF. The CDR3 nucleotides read TGTGCCAGCTCACCCGGAGCAGATACCGTCTATGGCTACACCTTC. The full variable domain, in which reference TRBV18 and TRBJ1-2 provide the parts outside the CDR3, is NAGVMQNPRHLVRRRGQEARLRCSPMKGHSHVYWYRQLPEEGLKFMVYLQKENIIDESGMPKERFSAEFPKEGPSILRIQQVVRGDSAAYFCASSPGADTVYGYTFGSGTRLTVV.

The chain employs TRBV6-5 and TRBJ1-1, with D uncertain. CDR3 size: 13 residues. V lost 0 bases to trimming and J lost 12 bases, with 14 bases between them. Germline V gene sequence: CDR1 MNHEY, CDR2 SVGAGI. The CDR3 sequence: CASSYSRQSATFF. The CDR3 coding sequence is TGTGCCAGCAGTTACTCACGGCAGTCAGCGACTTTCTTT.

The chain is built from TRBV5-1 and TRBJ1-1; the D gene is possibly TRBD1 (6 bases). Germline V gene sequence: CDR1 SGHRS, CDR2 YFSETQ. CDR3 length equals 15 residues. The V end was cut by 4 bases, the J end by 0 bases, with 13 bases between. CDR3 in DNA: TGCGCCAGCAGCAAGACAGGCGTTATGAACACTGAAGCTTTCTTT. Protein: CASSKTGVMNTEAFF.

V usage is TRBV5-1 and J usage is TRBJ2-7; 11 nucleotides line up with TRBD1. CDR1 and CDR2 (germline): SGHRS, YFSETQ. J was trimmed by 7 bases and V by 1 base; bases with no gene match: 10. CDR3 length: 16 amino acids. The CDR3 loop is CASSLTSSGTGGEQYF. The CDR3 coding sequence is TGCGCCAGCAGCTTGACCTCAAGCGGGACAGGGGGTGAGCAGTACTTC.

The CDR3 loop reads CASSSPTSTGELFF. The CDR3 DNA reads TGTGCCAGCAGTTCACCCACGAGCACCGGGGAGCTGTTTTTT. The chain joins TRBV2 to TRBJ2-2; D is unresolved. Germline V gene data show CDR1 as SNHLY and CDR2 as FYNNEI. V was shortened by 5 bases and J by 4 bases, with 11 bases between the two germline ends. The CDR3 loop spans 14 amino acids.

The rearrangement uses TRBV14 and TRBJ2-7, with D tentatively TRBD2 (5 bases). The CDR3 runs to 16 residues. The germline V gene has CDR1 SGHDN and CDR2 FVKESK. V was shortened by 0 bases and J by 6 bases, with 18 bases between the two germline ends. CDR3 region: CASSQDSGNRVFEQYF. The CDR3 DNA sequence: TGTGCCAGCAGCCAAGATTCCGGGAACCGGGTTTTCGAGCAGTACTTC.

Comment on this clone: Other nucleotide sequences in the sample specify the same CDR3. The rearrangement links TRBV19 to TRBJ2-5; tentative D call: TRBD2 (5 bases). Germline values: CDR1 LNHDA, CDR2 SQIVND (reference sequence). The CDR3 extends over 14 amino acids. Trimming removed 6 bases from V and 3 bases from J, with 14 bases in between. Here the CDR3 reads CASRRSGGKETQYF. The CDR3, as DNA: TGTGCCAGTAGGAGGTCCGGAGGTAAAGAGACCCAGTACTTC.

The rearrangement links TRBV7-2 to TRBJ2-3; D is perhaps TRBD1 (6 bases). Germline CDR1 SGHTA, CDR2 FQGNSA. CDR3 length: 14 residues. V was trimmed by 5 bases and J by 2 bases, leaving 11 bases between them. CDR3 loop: CASSRGQNTDTQYF. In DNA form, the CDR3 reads TGTGCCAGCAGCCGCGGACAGAACACAGATACGCAGTATTTT.